These 11 T cell receptor beta chains were all obtained from the same sample, sequenced in a study of CD8+ T cells in alopecia areata. Treatment indicated: oral pan-JAK inhibitor, 5-10 mg twice daily. Extracted RNA was reverse transcribed, and the resulting cDNA served as sequencing template. The table came from immunoSEQ multiplex PCR; TCRdb's copy has only in-frame clones and leaves some out. This table has 150,000 to 200,000 clones, roughly 63% appearing once. Source: CD4+ T cells sorted from blood, taken at week 56, from a patient treated with tofacitinib. These receptors originate from a human donor with alopecia areata.

This rearrangement joins TRBV7-2 to TRBJ1-5, with D perhaps matching TRBD1 (5 bases). Germline values: CDR1 SGHTA, CDR2 FQGNSA. Trimming removed 2 bases from V and 7 bases from J, with 12 bases in between. The CDR3 totals 14 residues. The CDR3 loop is CASSLTRVGQPQHF. The CDR3 DNA follows: TGTGCCAGCAGCTTAACCAGGGTGGGCCAGCCCCAGCATTTT.

The chain employs TRBV18 and TRBJ2-5; 8 bases align to TRBD1. The CDR3 is 14 amino acids. V lost 2 bases to trimming and J lost 2 bases; unmatched junction nucleotides: 1. Germline loops: CDR1 KGHSH, CDR2 LQKENI. Here the CDR3 DNA reads TGTGCCAGCTCACCAAGGACAGGGCAAGAGACCCAGTACTTC. Protein sequence: CASSPRTGQETQYF.

This clone was found a few times. The V call is TRBV28, the J call TRBJ2-7; no definite D call. Trimming removed 4 bases at V and 0 bases at J, with 4 bases between. Looked up from germline, CDR1 is MDHEN and CDR2 is SYDVKM. This CDR3 is built from 12 residues. CDR3 sequence: CASSSRSYEQYF. CDR3 nucleotide sequence: TGTGCCAGCAGTTCCCGCTCCTACGAGCAGTACTTC.

This clone was seen only a few times. The rearrangement joins TRBV11-2 to TRBJ2-7; 9 bases map to TRBD1. With 2 bases clipped from V and 3 bases from J, the junction kept 11 bases outside the gene matches. CDR1 SGHAT and CDR2 FQNNGV come from the germline V gene. The CDR3 consists of 17 residues. CDR3: CASSLIGQGIYFYEQYF. Here the CDR3 DNA reads TGTGCCAGCAGCTTAATAGGACAGGGGATCTATTTCTACGAGCAGTACTTC.

The chain is built from TRBV30 and TRBJ1-1; D not certain. CDR3 length: 14 amino acids. Germline lookup yields CDR1 GTSNPN and CDR2 SVGIG (reference sequence). The V end was cut by 4 bases, the J end by 1 base, with 13 bases between. The CDR3 nucleotides are TGTGCCTGGACCCTACGGGGTGGGAACACTGAAGCTTTCTTT. Protein product: CAWTLRGGNTEAFF.

The CDR3, as DNA: TGTGCCAGCAGCTTAGGACTGCTAGCGGGGGGCTACAATGAGCAGTTCTTC. Protein product: CASSLGLLAGGYNEQFF. The chain uses TRBV7-2 and TRBJ2-1; 11 bases are a match to TRBD2. With 1 base clipped from V and 3 bases from J, the junction kept 5 bases outside the gene matches. From germline, CDR1 is SGHTA and CDR2 FQGNSA. The CDR3 has 17 residues.

This sequence joins TRBV5-6 and TRBJ2-1; the match to TRBD1 covers 9 bases. Looked up from germline, CDR1 is SGHDT and CDR2 is YYEEEE. V shed 2 bases and J 6 bases; nucleotides not matched to a gene: 6. The CDR3 length is 15 residues. CDR3 loop: CASSLQGANSNEQFF. CDR3 bases: TGTGCCAGCAGCTTACAGGGGGCGAATTCCAATGAGCAGTTCTTC. Filled out from reference TRBV5-6 and TRBJ2-1, the complete variable domain reads DAGVTQSPTHLIKTRGQQVTLRCSPKSGHDTVSWYQQALGQGPQFIFQYYEEEERQRGNFPDRFSGHQFPNYSSELNVNALLLGDSALYLCASSLQGANSNEQFFGPGTRLTVL.

The chain joins TRBV4-2 to TRBJ2-1, with 11 bases that match TRBD2. The CDR3 has 15 residues. Looked up from germline, CDR1 is LGHNA and CDR2 is YNFKEQ. After removal of 3 bases from V and 5 bases from J, the junction contained 3 bases not matched to a gene. CDR3 sequence (DNA): TGTGCCAGCAGCCAGGGACTAGCGGAGCACAATGAGCAGTTCTTC. This gives the protein CASSQGLAEHNEQFF.

The chain uses TRBV7-6 and TRBJ1-3; weak D call: TRBD1 (5 bases). This CDR3 is 16 amino acids long. Trimming took 0 bases from V and 4 from J, leaving 13 bases between them. Per germline, CDR1 SGHVS and CDR2 FNYEAQ. In nucleotides, the CDR3 is TGTGCCAGCAGCTTAGCGGCCGGGGCGAAGGGAAACACCATATATTTT. It translates to CASSLAAGAKGNTIYF.

The V and J genes are TRBV7-9 and TRBJ2-1; D could derive from TRBD1 or TRBD2 (5 bases each). Trimming took 2 bases from V and 8 from J, leaving 7 bases between them. Germline lookup yields CDR1 SEHNR and CDR2 FQNEAQ (reference sequence). CDR3 size: 12 residues. The CDR3 coding sequence is TGTGCCAGCAGCTTAATGGGGGATGAGCAGTTCTTC. This sequence encodes CASSLMGDEQFF.

This chain connects TRBV11-2 to TRBJ1-2; the D is unclear. Germline V CDR1 and CDR2: SGHAT, FQNNGV. The CDR3 totals 13 residues. V was cut by 1 base and J by 5 bases, with 8 bases left in between. The CDR3 spells CASSLGAVYGYTF. The CDR3, as DNA: TGTGCCAGCAGCTTAGGGGCGGTTTATGGCTACACCTTC.